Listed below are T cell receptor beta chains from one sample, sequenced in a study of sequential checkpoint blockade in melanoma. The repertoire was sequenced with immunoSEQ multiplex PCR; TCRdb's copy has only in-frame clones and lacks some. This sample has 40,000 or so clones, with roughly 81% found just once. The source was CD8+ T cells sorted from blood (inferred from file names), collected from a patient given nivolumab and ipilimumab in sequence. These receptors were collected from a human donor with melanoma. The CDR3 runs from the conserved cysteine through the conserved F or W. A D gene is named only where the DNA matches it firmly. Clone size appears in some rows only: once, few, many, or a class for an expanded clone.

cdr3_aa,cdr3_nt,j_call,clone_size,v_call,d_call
CASSFRGMNTEAFF,TGTGCCAGCAGTTTCAGGGGTATGAACACTGAAGCTTTCTTT,TRBJ1-1,-,TRBV28,-
CASSKVEGQGTHEQYF,TGTGCCAGCAGCAAAGTTGAGGGACAGGGGACCCACGAGCAGTACTTC,TRBJ2-7,-,TRBV21-1,-
CASRGSWESNQPQHF,TGTGCCAGTAGGGGCTCTTGGGAGAGCAATCAGCCCCAGCATTTT,TRBJ1-5,few,TRBV19,-
CASSALLSYEQYF,TGTGCCAGCAGCGCGCTACTTTCCTACGAGCAGTACTTC,TRBJ2-7,-,TRBV11-2,-
CASTAGGDYGYTF,TGTGCCAGTACCGCAGGGGGCGACTATGGCTACACCTTC,TRBJ1-2,-,TRBV19,TRBD1
CASSRGDTSNQPQHF,TGCGCCAGCAGCCGAGGGGACACTAGCAATCAGCCCCAGCATTTT,TRBJ1-5,-,TRBV4-1,-
CASSESRQGPKNIQYF,TGCGCCAGCAGTGAGTCGCGACAGGGCCCCAAAAACATTCAGTACTTC,TRBJ2-4,-,TRBV10-2,TRBD1
CASSPGHPYEQYF,TGTGCCAGCAGTCCGGGACACCCCTACGAGCAGTACTTC,TRBJ2-7,-,TRBV6-5,-
CASSRTSGSKDEQFF,TGTGCCAGCAGCCGTACTAGCGGGAGTAAGGATGAGCAGTTCTTC,TRBJ2-1,-,TRBV7-6,TRBD2
CASSLAADTQYF,TGCGCCAGCAGCTTAGCGGCGGATACGCAGTATTTT,TRBJ2-3,-,TRBV5-1,-
CASSVASGGAYTQYF,TGTGCCAGCAGCGTAGCTAGCGGGGGGGCTTATACGCAGTATTTT,TRBJ2-3,-,TRBV9,TRBD2
CSVDKGHPYEQYF,TGCAGCGTTGACAAGGGGCACCCCTACGAGCAGTACTTC,TRBJ2-7,-,TRBV29-1,-
CASSLKGQGSGRDQPQHF,TGTGCCAGCAGCTTAAAGGGCCAGGGATCCGGTAGAGATCAGCCCCAGCATTTT,TRBJ1-5,-,TRBV7-4,-
CASSSPRLADTDTQYF,TGTGCCAGCAGTTCCCCACGACTAGCGGACACAGATACGCAGTATTTT,TRBJ2-3,-,TRBV27,TRBD2
CASSDWAQASTDTQYF,TGTGCCAGCAGTGACTGGGCGCAGGCTAGCACAGATACGCAGTATTTT,TRBJ2-3,once,TRBV6-1,-
CASSTNNGYTF,TGTGCCAGCTCAACGAACAACGGCTACACCTTC,TRBJ1-2,-,TRBV18,-
CASSLWTTREQFF,TGTGCCAGCAGTTTATGGACAACGCGAGAGCAGTTCTTC,TRBJ2-1,-,TRBV27,-
CASSAGLNTEAFF,TGTGCCAGCAGCGCAGGACTAAACACTGAAGCTTTCTTT,TRBJ1-1,-,TRBV28,-
CASSAPGGHTGELFF,TGTGCCAGCAGCGCCCCAGGGGGCCACACCGGGGAGCTGTTTTTT,TRBJ2-2,-,TRBV9,TRBD1
CASSPAGDEQFF,TGTGCCAGCAGCCCTGCGGGGGATGAGCAGTTCTTC,TRBJ2-1,-,TRBV7-2,TRBD2
CASSLSETGGAYEQYF,TGTGCCAGCAGTTTATCAGAGACAGGGGGCGCGTACGAGCAGTACTTC,TRBJ2-7,-,TRBV27,TRBD1
CASSLGQGTLSYEKLFF,TGCGCCAGCAGCCTCGGACAGGGGACATTATCGTATGAAAAACTGTTTTTT,TRBJ1-4,-,TRBV4-1,TRBD1
CSVGAETAYEQYF,TGCAGCGTTGGAGCGGAGACGGCTTACGAGCAGTACTTC,TRBJ2-7,-,TRBV29-1,-
CASSPATGDTQYF,TGTGCCAGCTCACCAGCGACAGGGGACACGCAGTATTTT,TRBJ2-3,-,TRBV18,TRBD1